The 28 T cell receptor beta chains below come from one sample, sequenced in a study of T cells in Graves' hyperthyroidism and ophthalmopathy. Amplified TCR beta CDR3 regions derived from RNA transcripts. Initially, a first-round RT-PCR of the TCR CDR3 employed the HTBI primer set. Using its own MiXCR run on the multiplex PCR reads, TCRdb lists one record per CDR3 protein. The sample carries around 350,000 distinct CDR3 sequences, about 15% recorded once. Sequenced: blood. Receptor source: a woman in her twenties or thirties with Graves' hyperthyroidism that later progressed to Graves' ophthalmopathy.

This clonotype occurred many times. CDR3 protein: CASSPVGSPLHF. CDR3 nucleotides: TGTGCCAGCAGCCCCGTGGGTTCACCCCTCCACTTT. The chain combines TRBV7-2 with TRBJ1-6; D is uncertain. The CDR3 is 12 amino acids. From germline, CDR1 is SGHTA and CDR2 FQGNSA. V was clipped by 5 bases and J by 9 bases, with 8 bases between them.

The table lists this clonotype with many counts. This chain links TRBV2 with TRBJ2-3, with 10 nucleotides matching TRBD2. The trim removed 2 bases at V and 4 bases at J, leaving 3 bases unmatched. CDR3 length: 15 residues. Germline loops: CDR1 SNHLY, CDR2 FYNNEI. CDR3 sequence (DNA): TGTGCCAGCAGTGAAACTAGCGGGGTCTCAGATACGCAGTATTTT. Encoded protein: CASSETSGVSDTQYF.

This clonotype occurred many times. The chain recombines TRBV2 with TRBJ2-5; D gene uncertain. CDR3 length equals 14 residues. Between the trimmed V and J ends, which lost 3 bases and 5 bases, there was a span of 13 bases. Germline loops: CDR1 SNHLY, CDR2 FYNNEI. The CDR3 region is CASSDHEAMETQYF. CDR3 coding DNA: TGTGCCAGCAGTGATCATGAGGCCATGGAGACCCAGTACTTC.

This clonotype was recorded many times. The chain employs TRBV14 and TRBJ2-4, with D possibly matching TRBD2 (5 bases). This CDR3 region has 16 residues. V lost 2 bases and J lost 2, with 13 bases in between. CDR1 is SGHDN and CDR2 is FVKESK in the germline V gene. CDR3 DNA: TGTGCCAGCAGCCAACCCTCGGGGTTCTCCAAAAACATTCAGTACTTC. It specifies CASSQPSGFSKNIQYF.

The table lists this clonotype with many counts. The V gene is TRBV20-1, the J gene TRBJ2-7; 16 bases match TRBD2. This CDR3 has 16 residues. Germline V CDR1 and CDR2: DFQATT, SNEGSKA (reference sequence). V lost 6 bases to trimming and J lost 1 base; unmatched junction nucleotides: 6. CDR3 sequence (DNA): TGCAGTGCAACCGGGACTAGCGGGAGGGCATCCTACGAGCAGTACTTC. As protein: CSATGTSGRASYEQYF.

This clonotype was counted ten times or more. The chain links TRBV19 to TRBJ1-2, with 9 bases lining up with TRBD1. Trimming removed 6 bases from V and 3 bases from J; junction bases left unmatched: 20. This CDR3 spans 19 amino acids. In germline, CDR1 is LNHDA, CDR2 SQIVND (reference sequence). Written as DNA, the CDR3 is TGTGCCAGTAGCCCTTTAATAACAGGGGGCGATTCGTTGCACTATGGCTACACCTTC. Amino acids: CASSPLITGGDSLHYGYTF.

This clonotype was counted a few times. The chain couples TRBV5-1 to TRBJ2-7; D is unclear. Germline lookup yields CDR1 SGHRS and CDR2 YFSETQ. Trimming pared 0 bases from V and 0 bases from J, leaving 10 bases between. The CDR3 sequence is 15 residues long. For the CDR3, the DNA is TGCGCCAGCAGCTTGGGGTCGGCTAGCTCCTACGAGCAGTACTTC. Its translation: CASSLGSASSYEQYF.

This CDR3 reads CASTYDSRQGGYEQYF. CDR3 nucleotide sequence: TGTGCCAGCACTTACGATAGCCGACAGGGTGGGTACGAGCAGTACTTC. The chain carries TRBV28 and TRBJ2-7, with 7 bases that match TRBD1. Trimming took 7 bases from V and 4 from J; bases not matched to a gene: 16. Per the germline V gene, CDR1 is MDHEN and CDR2 is SYDVKM. The CDR3 runs to 16 residues.

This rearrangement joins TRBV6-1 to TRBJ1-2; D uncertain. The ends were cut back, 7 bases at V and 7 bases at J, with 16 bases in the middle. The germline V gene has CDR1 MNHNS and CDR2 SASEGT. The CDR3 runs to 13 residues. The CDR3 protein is CASNSEDDFGYTF. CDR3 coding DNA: TGTGCCAGCAACTCCGAGGATGACTTTGGCTACACCTTC.

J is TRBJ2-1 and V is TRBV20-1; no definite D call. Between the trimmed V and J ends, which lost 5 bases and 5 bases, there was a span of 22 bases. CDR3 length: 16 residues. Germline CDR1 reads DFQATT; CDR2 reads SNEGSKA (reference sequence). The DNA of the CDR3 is TGCAGTGCTGGCCCTCCGAACTTGCGGAGTAACAATGAGCAGTTCTTC. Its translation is CSAGPPNLRSNNEQFF.

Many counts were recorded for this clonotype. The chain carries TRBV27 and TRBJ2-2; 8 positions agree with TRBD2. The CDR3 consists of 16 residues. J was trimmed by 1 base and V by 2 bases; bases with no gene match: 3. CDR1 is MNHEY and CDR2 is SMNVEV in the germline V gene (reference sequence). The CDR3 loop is CASSLLLAVNTGELFF. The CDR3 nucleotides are TGTGCCAGCAGTTTACTACTAGCGGTGAACACCGGGGAGCTGTTTTTT.

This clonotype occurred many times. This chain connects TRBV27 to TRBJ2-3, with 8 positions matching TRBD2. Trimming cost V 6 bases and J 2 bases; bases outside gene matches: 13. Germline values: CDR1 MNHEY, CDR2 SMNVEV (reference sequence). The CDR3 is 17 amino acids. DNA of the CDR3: TGTGCCAGCAGGCCACTCCTAGCGGGCATTGACACAGATACGCAGTATTTT. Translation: CASRPLLAGIDTDTQYF.

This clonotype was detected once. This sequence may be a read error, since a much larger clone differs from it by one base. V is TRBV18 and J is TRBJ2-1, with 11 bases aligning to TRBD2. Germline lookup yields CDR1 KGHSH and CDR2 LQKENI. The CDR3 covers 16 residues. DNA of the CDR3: TGTGCCATCTCACTCATAACTAGCGGGGGAGACAATGAGCAGTTCTTC. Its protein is CAISLITSGGDNEQFF.

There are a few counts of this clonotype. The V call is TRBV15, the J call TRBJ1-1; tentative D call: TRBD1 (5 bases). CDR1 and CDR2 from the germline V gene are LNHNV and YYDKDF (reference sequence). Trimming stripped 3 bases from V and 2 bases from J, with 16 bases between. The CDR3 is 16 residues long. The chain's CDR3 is CATSRGLLGLNTEAFF. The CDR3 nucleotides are TGTGCCACCAGCAGGGGCCTCCTGGGGCTTAACACTGAAGCTTTCTTT.

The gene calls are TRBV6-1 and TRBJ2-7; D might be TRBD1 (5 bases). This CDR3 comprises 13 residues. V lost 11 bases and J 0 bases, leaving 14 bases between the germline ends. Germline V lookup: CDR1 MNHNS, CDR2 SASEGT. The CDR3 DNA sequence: TGTGCCGGGGCCCCGAGAACCTCCTACGAGCAGTACTTC. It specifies CAGAPRTSYEQYF.

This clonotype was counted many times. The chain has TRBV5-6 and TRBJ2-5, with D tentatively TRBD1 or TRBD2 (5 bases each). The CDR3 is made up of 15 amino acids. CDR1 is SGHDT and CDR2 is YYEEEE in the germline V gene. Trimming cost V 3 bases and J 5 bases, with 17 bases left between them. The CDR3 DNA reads TGTGCCAGCAGCTGGGGCACCGAGGGTCTCGAGACCCAGTACTTC. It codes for CASSWGTEGLETQYF. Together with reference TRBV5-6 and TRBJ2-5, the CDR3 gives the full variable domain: DAGVTQSPTHLIKTRGQQVTLRCSPKSGHDTVSWYQQALGQGPQFIFQYYEEEERQRGNFPDRFSGHQFPNYSSELNVNALLLGDSALYLCASSWGTEGLETQYFGPGTRLLVL.

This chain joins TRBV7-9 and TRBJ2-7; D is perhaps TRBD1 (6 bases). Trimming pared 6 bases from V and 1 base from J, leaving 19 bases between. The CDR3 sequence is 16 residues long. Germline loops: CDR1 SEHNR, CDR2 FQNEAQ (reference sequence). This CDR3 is CASRTTGSNWSYEQYF. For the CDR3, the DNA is TGTGCCAGCAGGACAACAGGGTCCAACTGGTCCTACGAGCAGTACTTC. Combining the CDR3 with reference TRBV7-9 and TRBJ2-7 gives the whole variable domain DTGVSQNPRHKITKRGQNVTFRCDPISEHNRLYWYRQTLGQGPEFLTYFQNEAQLEKSRLLSDRFSAERPKGSFSTLEIQRTEQGDSAMYLCASRTTGSNWSYEQYFGPGTRLTVT.

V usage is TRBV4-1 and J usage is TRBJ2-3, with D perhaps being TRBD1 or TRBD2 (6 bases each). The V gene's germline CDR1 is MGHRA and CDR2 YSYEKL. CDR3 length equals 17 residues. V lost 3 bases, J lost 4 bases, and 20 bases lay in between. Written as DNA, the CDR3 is TGCGCCAGCAGCCACCCCATCGGGGGCCCCGGTCCAGATACGCAGTATTTT. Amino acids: CASSHPIGGPGPDTQYF.

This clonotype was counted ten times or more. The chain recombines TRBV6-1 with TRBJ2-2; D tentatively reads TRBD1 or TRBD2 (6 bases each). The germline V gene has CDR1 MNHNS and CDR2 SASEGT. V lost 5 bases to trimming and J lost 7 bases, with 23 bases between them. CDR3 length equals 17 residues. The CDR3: CASSHRGPSRLGGELFF. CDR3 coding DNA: TGTGCCAGCAGTCACCGGGGGCCCTCACGGTTAGGCGGGGAGCTGTTTTTT.

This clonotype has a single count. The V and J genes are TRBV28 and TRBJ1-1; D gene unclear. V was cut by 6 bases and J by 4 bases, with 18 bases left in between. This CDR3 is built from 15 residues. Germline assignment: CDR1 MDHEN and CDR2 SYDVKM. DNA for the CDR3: TGTGCCAGCAGGCCCACCGTGACCAGGACCACTGAAGCTTTCTTT. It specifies CASRPTVTRTTEAFF.

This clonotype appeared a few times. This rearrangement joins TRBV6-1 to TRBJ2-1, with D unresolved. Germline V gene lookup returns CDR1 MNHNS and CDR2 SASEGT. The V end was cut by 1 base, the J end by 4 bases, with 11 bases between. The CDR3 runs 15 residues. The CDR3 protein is CASSEVGMEYNEQFF. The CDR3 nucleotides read TGTGCCAGCAGTGAAGTTGGGATGGAGTACAATGAGCAGTTCTTC.

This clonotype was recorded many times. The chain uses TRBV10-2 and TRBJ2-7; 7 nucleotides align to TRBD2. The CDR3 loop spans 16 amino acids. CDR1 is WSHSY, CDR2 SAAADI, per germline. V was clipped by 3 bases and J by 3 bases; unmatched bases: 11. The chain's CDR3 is CASSEPGGLNYYEQYF. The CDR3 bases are TGCGCCAGCAGTGAACCGGGGGGTCTCAACTACTACGAGCAGTACTTC.

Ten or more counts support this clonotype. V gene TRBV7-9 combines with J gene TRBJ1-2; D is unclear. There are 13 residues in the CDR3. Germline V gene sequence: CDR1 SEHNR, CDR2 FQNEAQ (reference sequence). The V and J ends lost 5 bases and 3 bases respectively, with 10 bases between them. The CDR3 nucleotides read TGTGCCAGCAGCCGAGGGATGGACTATGGCTACACCTTC. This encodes CASSRGMDYGYTF.

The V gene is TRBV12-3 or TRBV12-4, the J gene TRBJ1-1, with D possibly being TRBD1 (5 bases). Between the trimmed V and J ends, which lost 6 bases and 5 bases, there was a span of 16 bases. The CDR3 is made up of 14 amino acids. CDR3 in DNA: TGTGCCAGCAGGACGGACATGAAGATTACTGAAGCTTTCTTT. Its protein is CASRTDMKITEAFF.

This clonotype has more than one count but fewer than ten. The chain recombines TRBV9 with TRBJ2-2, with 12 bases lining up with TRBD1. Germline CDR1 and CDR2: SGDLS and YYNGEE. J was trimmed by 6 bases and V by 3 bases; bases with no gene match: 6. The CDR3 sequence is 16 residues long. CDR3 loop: CASSDPGTGGPGELFF. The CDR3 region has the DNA TGTGCCAGCAGCGATCCCGGGACAGGGGGCCCCGGGGAGCTGTTTTTT.

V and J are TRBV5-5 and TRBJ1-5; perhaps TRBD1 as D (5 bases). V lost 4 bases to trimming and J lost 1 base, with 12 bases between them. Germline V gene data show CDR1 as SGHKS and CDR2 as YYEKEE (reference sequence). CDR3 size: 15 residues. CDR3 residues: CASSVQGTSNQPQHF. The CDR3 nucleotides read TGTGCCAGCAGCGTGCAGGGTACGAGCAATCAGCCCCAGCATTTT.

This CDR3 reads CASSETGEGYGYTF. DNA of the CDR3: TGTGCCAGCAGCGAGACAGGGGAAGGATATGGCTACACCTTC. This chain links TRBV5-4 with TRBJ1-2; 8 bases align to TRBD1. This CDR3 is 14 amino acids long. Germline CDR1 reads SGHNT; CDR2 reads YYREEE (reference sequence). V lost 4 bases, J lost 5 bases, and 7 bases stayed unmatched.

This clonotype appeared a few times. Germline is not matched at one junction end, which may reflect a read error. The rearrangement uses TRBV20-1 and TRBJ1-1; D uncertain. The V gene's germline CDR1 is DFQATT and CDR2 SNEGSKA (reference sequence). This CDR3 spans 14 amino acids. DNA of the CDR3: TGCTCGCTCGAAGAGGGCCGGGAAGTGGCTGAAGCTATCTTT. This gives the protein CSLEEGREVAEAIF.